This TCR beta chain appears in the sequencing data of a study of T cell repertoires in cytomegalovirus infection (dated by TCRdb to the late 2010s). As for the study more broadly: Alongside well-studied HLA-B-restricted epitopes, the peptide stimulations were aimed at recently identified HLA-C-restricted CMV epitopes, whose presentation resists viral immunomodulation. The HLA type of each donor mattered for the analysis, because public TCR beta signatures pointed to carriage of CMV infection along with the matching HLA type.

The sample's treatment or condition label is to be understood as: in vitro stimulation with specific CMV peptide epitopes to enrich CMV-specific T cells. Broader findings and caveats from the paper: Carriers of CMV infection plus the relevant HLA type were discriminated by the cumulative frequency of public TCR beta family members in the study cohort and in an independent approximately 350-donor cohort. The ex vivo response was dominated by HLA-C-restricted CMV-specific TCR beta clonotypes, which also provided the single most frequent clonotype in two of eight donors.

About this clonotype: The specificity of this receptor is unknown. The input lacks base qualities; no much larger clone sits a single base away.

Sequenced using an Illumina HiSeq 1500. TCRdb reprocessing: public reads trimmed at Q25 with fastp, clones called with MiXCR, in-frame beta chains kept. Under each unique CDR3 protein, matching rows form one entry showing the most common genes and DNA. Recorded for this sample are about a million distinct CDR3 sequences; approximately 31% of them occurred a single time. Clones ranked in the top ten supply under 15% of the sample. From the cysteine through the phenylalanine, the CDR3 covers 16 amino acids. CDR3 DNA only is kept here, 48 bases in frame from base 1. Per the germline V gene (reference sequence), MNHEY is the CDR1 and SMNVEV is the CDR2. At the junction V is shortened by 0 bases and J by 2 bases, with 14 bases in between.

The rearranged segments are TRBV27 and TRBJ2-7, with a weak D call of TRBD1 (6 bases match). Sequences were derived from cultured CD8+ T cells from PBMCs, sampled from culture after CMV antigen stimulation. The TCR sequence derives from a human donor in good health (CMV status not recorded). Some clones in this sample may be carry-over from other donors' samples. The nucleotide sequence is given as TGTGCCAGCAGTTTATCGACTTGGACAGACCCCTACGAGCAGTACTTC. The encoded protein is CASSLSTWTDPYEQYF.